These T cell receptor beta chains were read from a single sample in a study of T cell responses to AZD1222 COVID-19 vaccine. The assay was immunoSEQ multiplex PCR, and TCRdb's table has in-frame clones only and misses some. The sample records 110,000 to 150,000 clones, more than 85% being singletons. The specimen comprised peripheral blood, sampled on day 0 of AZD1222 vaccination. The receptors were gathered from an adult in good health. Each CDR3 is given with its conserved first and last residue. Fields, in order: clone size, CDR3 length, J gene, V gene, D gene, CDR3 DNA, CDR3 protein. A D gene is named only where the DNA matches it firmly. Rows give clone size only sometimes, using once, few, many, or a class for an expanded clone.

>once|15|TRBJ2-2|TRBV9|-
TGTGCCAGCAGCGTAGAAGTCAGCGGCACCGGGGAGCTGTTTTTT
CASSVEVSGTGELFF
>-|16|TRBJ2-1|TRBV2|-
TGTGCCAGCAGTAAACAGGGTTTGAGCTCCTACAATGAGCAGTTCTTC
CASSKQGLSSYNEQFF
>-|13|TRBJ2-7|TRBV19|-
TGTGCCAGTAGTCAAGCGCCCCGGTTACAGCAGTACTTC
CASSQAPRLQQYF
>-|14|TRBJ2-5|TRBV12-5|TRBD2
TGTGCTAGTGGTCTAGCGGCCATAACGGAGACCCAGTACTTC
CASGLAAITETQYF
>-|14|TRBJ2-3|TRBV5-8|-
TGTGCCAGCAGCCTAGGACACGCGACAGATACGCAGTATTTT
CASSLGHATDTQYF
>-|13|TRBJ2-1|TRBV11-2|TRBD1
TGTGCCAGCAGCCGGACAGGAAACAATGAGCAGTTCTTC
CASSRTGNNEQFF
>once|15|TRBJ2-2|TRBV19|TRBD2
TGTGCCAGTAGTATAGGGACTAGCGGGATCGGGGAGCTGTTTTTT
CASSIGTSGIGELFF
>-|15|TRBJ1-4|TRBV5-5|-
TGTGCCAGCAGCTTGACTGGGGGGATGAGAGAAAAACTGTTTTTT
CASSLTGGMREKLFF
>-|18|TRBJ1-5|TRBV12-2|-
TGTGCAAGTCGCTTAGCCCCAGCGAAGGTGCGACAGGGCGAGCCCCAGCATTTT
CASRLAPAKVRQGEPQHF
>-|18|TRBJ2-1|TRBV3-1/TRBV3-2|TRBD2
TGTGCCAGCAGCCCGAGAACGGTTTTCACTAGCGGCTACAATGAGCAGTTCTTC
CASSPRTVFTSGYNEQFF
>-|17|TRBJ2-4|TRBV6-6|TRBD2
TGTGCCAGCAGTCCCACCCGCGGGGGGAGTAGGGAAAACATTCAGTACTTC
CASSPTRGGSRENIQYF
>-|16|TRBJ2-7|TRBV6-5|TRBD2
TGTGCCAGCAGTTACCACGGGGTAGCGGGACAATACGAGCAGTACTTC
CASSYHGVAGQYEQYF
>-|15|TRBJ2-1|TRBV3-1/TRBV3-2|-
TGTGCCAGCAGCCAAGATGCGAGCTCCTACAATGAGCAGTTCTTC
CASSQDASSYNEQFF
>-|12|TRBJ2-7|TRBV9|-
TGTGCCAGCAGTGGGAGTAGCTACGAGCAGTACTTC
CASSGSSYEQYF
>-|12|TRBJ2-7|TRBV18|-
TGTGCCAGCTCCCCCGAGACCTACGAGCAGTACTTC
CASSPETYEQYF
>-|15|TRBJ2-1|TRBV4-1|-
TGCGCCAGCAGCCAAGATTGGTCAGGAACAGGCGTGCAGTTCTTC
CASSQDWSGTGVQFF
>-|15|TRBJ1-1|TRBV5-4|-
TGTGCCAGCAGCTTGGACGGCAGAACGAACACTGAAGCTTTCTTT
CASSLDGRTNTEAFF
>-|16|TRBJ2-2|TRBV3-1/TRBV3-2|TRBD2
TGTGCCAGCAGCCAACCTCCGGGGCGGGAGATCGGGGAGCTGTTTTTT
CASSQPPGREIGELFF
>once|16|TRBJ2-5|TRBV7-9|-
TGTGCCAGCAGCTTATTTGAGGGGGGAGTGGGTGAGACCCAGTACTTC
CASSLFEGGVGETQYF
>-|15|TRBJ2-3|TRBV7-9|TRBD1
TGTGCCAGCAGCAAGGGACAGGGGGTAGGAGATACGCAGTATTTT
CASSKGQGVGDTQYF
>-|16|TRBJ2-3|TRBV5-5|TRBD1
TGTGCCAGCAGCTTGGATGCCGGGACAGGAACAGATACGCAGTATTTT
CASSLDAGTGTDTQYF
>-|17|TRBJ1-4|TRBV18|-
TGTGCCAGCTCACTCGTGGCCCGGGACACCGGTCCGGAAAAACTGTTTTTT
CASSLVARDTGPEKLFF
>once|15|TRBJ2-7|TRBV5-6|TRBD2
TGTGCCAGCAGCTGGGGGACTAGCGGGAGATACGAGCAGTACTTC
CASSWGTSGRYEQYF
>-|15|TRBJ2-3|TRBV25-1|TRBD2
TGTGCCAGCAGTGTGCTAGCGGGATTTTTAGATACGCAGTATTTT
CASSVLAGFLDTQYF
>-|15|TRBJ1-4|TRBV28|TRBD1
TGTGCCAGCAGCCTAGAGGGACAGTCCAATGAAAAACTGTTTTTT
CASSLEGQSNEKLFF
>-|14|TRBJ2-1|TRBV5-6|-
TGTGCCAGCAGCCCCCAGACTTGGGGCAATGAGCAGTTCTTC
CASSPQTWGNEQFF
>-|18|TRBJ2-1|TRBV9|TRBD2
TGTGCCAGCAGCTCGGGGGGGCGGGAGCCTATTTGGTACAATGAGCAGTTCTTC
CASSSGGREPIWYNEQFF
>-|13|TRBJ1-1|TRBV5-1|-
TGCGCCAGCAGCTTGCGGGGCGGCACTGAAGCTTTCTTT
CASSLRGGTEAFF
>-|14|TRBJ2-3|TRBV7-8|-
TGTGCCAGCAGCTTAGGAGCAGGGACAGATACGCAGTATTTT
CASSLGAGTDTQYF
>-|14|TRBJ1-3|TRBV5-4|-
TGTGCCAGCAGCTTGGGCAGCTCTGGAAACACCATATATTTT
CASSLGSSGNTIYF
>-|14|TRBJ2-7|TRBV3-1/TRBV3-2|-
TGTGCCAGCAGCCAGCTCAGGGACTCCTACGAGCAGTACTTC
CASSQLRDSYEQYF
>once|17|TRBJ2-2|TRBV5-4|TRBD2
TGTGCCAGCAGCTTTCAGGCTAGCGGGAGGGCAGGCGGGGAGCTGTTTTTT
CASSFQASGRAGGELFF
>-|16|TRBJ2-2|TRBV6-5|TRBD2
TGTGCCAGCAGTTACTCGGAGCGGGAGAGGGGCGGGGAGCTGTTTTTT
CASSYSERERGGELFF
>-|15|TRBJ2-3|TRBV5-1|TRBD1
TGCGCCAGCAGACGGACAGGCGCTAGCACAGATACGCAGTATTTT
CASRRTGASTDTQYF
>-|16|TRBJ2-3|TRBV19|-
TGTGCCAGTACCCAGGGTCTTCCTACTAGCACAGATACGCAGTATTTT
CASTQGLPTSTDTQYF
>-|14|TRBJ2-2|TRBV19|TRBD2
TGTGCCAGTAGTATACTAGCGGACACCGGGGAGCTGTTTTTT
CASSILADTGELFF
>-|14|TRBJ2-7|TRBV28|-
TGTGCCAGCAGTTTATCGGGGGTCTCCTACGAGCAGTACTTC
CASSLSGVSYEQYF